Listed below are T cell receptor beta chains from one sample, sequenced in a study of T-cell reconstitution after alpha-beta-depleted transplantation in children. Using its own MiXCR run on the PCR reads, TCRdb lists one record per CDR3 protein. The table records around 240,000 distinct CDR3 sequences, just under 8.5% of them present only once. Sequencing was performed on PBMCs, mostly from graft donor cells, taken 180 days after TCRalphabeta/CD19-depleted stem cell transplant. These receptor sequences come from a male patient younger than 18 who had a stem cell transplant for acute lymphoblastic leukemia, so the T cells may come from the graft donor. CDR3s include the opening cysteine and the closing phenylalanine or tryptophan. The order of the fields is CDR3 protein, CDR3 DNA, CDR3 length, V gene, clone size, J gene, D gene. D genes are given only for firm matches. For some rows the clone size is stated as once, few or many, or as a class when expanded; others skip it.

cdr3_aa: CASSIPTGSRFYEQYF; cdr3_nt: TGTGCCAGCAGTATCCCCACAGGGTCCCGTTTCTACGAGCAGTACTTC; cdr3_length: 16; v_call: TRBV6-2/TRBV6-3; clone_size: many; j_call: TRBJ2-7; d_call: -
cdr3_aa: CASSLVGMGGSYNEQFF; cdr3_nt: TGTGCCAGCAGCTTAGTGGGAATGGGGGGCTCCTACAATGAGCAGTTCTTC; cdr3_length: 17; v_call: TRBV7-9; clone_size: many; j_call: TRBJ2-1; d_call: -
cdr3_aa: CASETIASYEQYF; cdr3_nt: TGTGCCAGCGAGACAATAGCGTCCTACGAGCAGTACTTC; cdr3_length: 13; v_call: TRBV7-9; clone_size: many; j_call: TRBJ2-7; d_call: -
cdr3_aa: CASSFRTGANTGELFF; cdr3_nt: TGCGCCAGCAGCTTTAGGACAGGGGCTAACACCGGGGAGCTGTTTTTT; cdr3_length: 16; v_call: TRBV5-1; clone_size: many; j_call: TRBJ2-2; d_call: TRBD1
cdr3_aa: CASSPDPGRGTEAFF; cdr3_nt: TGTGCCAGCTCACCGGATCCAGGGAGAGGGACTGAAGCTTTCTTT; cdr3_length: 15; v_call: TRBV18; clone_size: many; j_call: TRBJ1-1; d_call: -
cdr3_aa: CASSQGSLYPDTQYF; cdr3_nt: TGCGCCAGCAGTCAGGGCTCCCTTTACCCAGATACGCAGTATTTT; cdr3_length: 15; v_call: TRBV10-2; clone_size: many; j_call: TRBJ2-3; d_call: -
cdr3_aa: CASSPLDKNIQYF; cdr3_nt: TGCGCCAGCAGCCCCCTCGACAAAAACATTCAGTACTTC; cdr3_length: 13; v_call: TRBV5-1; clone_size: many; j_call: TRBJ2-4; d_call: -
cdr3_aa: CASSVDAGYTYEQYF; cdr3_nt: TGTGCCAGCAGCGTAGATGCGGGGTATACCTACGAGCAGTACTTC; cdr3_length: 15; v_call: TRBV9; clone_size: many; j_call: TRBJ2-7; d_call: -
cdr3_aa: CSARDEGPRNQPQHF; cdr3_nt: TGCAGTGCTAGAGATGAGGGTCCCCGCAATCAGCCCCAGCATTTT; cdr3_length: 15; v_call: TRBV20-1; clone_size: many; j_call: TRBJ1-5; d_call: -
cdr3_aa: CASSPGTALPQPLHF; cdr3_nt: TGTGCCAGTAGTCCCGGGACGGCTCTCCCCCAACCCCTCCACTTT; cdr3_length: 15; v_call: TRBV19; clone_size: few; j_call: TRBJ1-6; d_call: -
cdr3_aa: CASTEQNFYEQYF; cdr3_nt: TGTGCCAGCACCGAACAGAATTTCTACGAGCAGTACTTC; cdr3_length: 13; v_call: TRBV12-3/TRBV12-4; clone_size: many; j_call: TRBJ2-7; d_call: -
cdr3_aa: CASSLVAGLGTEAFF; cdr3_nt: TGTGCCAGCAGCTTAGTGGCGGGGCTGGGCACTGAAGCTTTCTTT; cdr3_length: 15; v_call: TRBV7-6; clone_size: many; j_call: TRBJ1-1; d_call: -
cdr3_aa: CASSRWGAGANVLTF; cdr3_nt: TGCGCCAGCAGCCGTTGGGGGGCTGGGGCCAACGTCCTGACTTTC; cdr3_length: 15; v_call: TRBV4-1; clone_size: many; j_call: TRBJ2-6; d_call: -
cdr3_aa: CASSLGDRADGTGELFF; cdr3_nt: TGTGCCAGCAGCTTAGGGGACAGGGCCGATGGCACCGGGGAGCTGTTTTTT; cdr3_length: 17; v_call: TRBV11-2; clone_size: many; j_call: TRBJ2-2; d_call: TRBD1
cdr3_aa: CASSQRDISGYTF; cdr3_nt: TGCGCCAGCAGCCAACGGGACATTTCCGGCTACACCTTC; cdr3_length: 13; v_call: TRBV4-3; clone_size: many; j_call: TRBJ1-2; d_call: -
cdr3_aa: CASSYLPASSYEQYF; cdr3_nt: TGTGCCAGCAGTTACCTCCCTGCTAGCTCCTACGAGCAGTACTTC; cdr3_length: 15; v_call: TRBV6-2/TRBV6-3; clone_size: many; j_call: TRBJ2-7; d_call: -
cdr3_aa: CASSAWTSGAYTDTQYF; cdr3_nt: TGTGCCAGCAGCGCCTGGACTAGCGGGGCCTACACAGATACGCAGTATTTT; cdr3_length: 17; v_call: TRBV7-3; clone_size: many; j_call: TRBJ2-3; d_call: TRBD2
cdr3_aa: CASSLGTGGYTEAFF; cdr3_nt: TGTGCCAGCAGCCTTGGGACAGGGGGGTACACTGAAGCTTTCTTT; cdr3_length: 15; v_call: TRBV27; clone_size: -; j_call: TRBJ1-1; d_call: TRBD1
cdr3_aa: CASSFPNTGELFF; cdr3_nt: TGTGCCAGCAGCTTCCCGAACACCGGGGAGCTGTTTTTT; cdr3_length: 13; v_call: TRBV11-1; clone_size: many; j_call: TRBJ2-2; d_call: -
cdr3_aa: CASSLAKRAGGGETQYF; cdr3_nt: TGTGCCAGCAGCTTGGCCAAGCGGGCAGGGGGGGGAGAGACCCAGTACTTC; cdr3_length: 17; v_call: TRBV5-5; clone_size: many; j_call: TRBJ2-5; d_call: -
cdr3_aa: CASSSVADTEAFF; cdr3_nt: TGCGCCAGCAGTTCCGTCGCGGACACTGAAGCTTTCTTT; cdr3_length: 13; v_call: TRBV5-1; clone_size: many; j_call: TRBJ1-1; d_call: -
cdr3_aa: CASSTPTVGYGYTF; cdr3_nt: TGTGCCAGCAGCACCCCGACAGTGGGCTATGGCTACACCTTC; cdr3_length: 14; v_call: TRBV28; clone_size: many; j_call: TRBJ1-2; d_call: -
cdr3_aa: CASSYSYNEQFF; cdr3_nt: TGTGCCAGCAGTTACAGTTACAATGAGCAGTTCTTC; cdr3_length: 12; v_call: TRBV6-2/TRBV6-3; clone_size: many; j_call: TRBJ2-1; d_call: -
cdr3_aa: CASSQSGTGRHEQYF; cdr3_nt: TGTGCCAGCAGCCAATCCGGGACAGGGCGGCACGAGCAGTACTTC; cdr3_length: 15; v_call: TRBV4-2; clone_size: few; j_call: TRBJ2-7; d_call: TRBD1
cdr3_aa: CASSLYVHRGPDSPLHF; cdr3_nt: TGTGCCAGCAGCTTATATGTCCACCGGGGGCCAGATTCACCCCTCCACTTT; cdr3_length: 17; v_call: TRBV7-2; clone_size: many; j_call: TRBJ1-6; d_call: -
cdr3_aa: CASSLVGLDYEQYF; cdr3_nt: TGTGCCAGCAGCTTAGTAGGGCTAGACTACGAGCAGTACTTC; cdr3_length: 14; v_call: TRBV7-9; clone_size: many; j_call: TRBJ2-7; d_call: -
cdr3_aa: CSARAPEGVVYEQYF; cdr3_nt: TGCAGTGCTAGAGCGCCGGAAGGGGTCGTCTACGAGCAGTACTTC; cdr3_length: 15; v_call: TRBV20-1; clone_size: many; j_call: TRBJ2-7; d_call: -
cdr3_aa: CASSYGRGPAYNEQFF; cdr3_nt: TGCGCCAGCAGCTATGGCAGGGGGCCCGCCTACAATGAGCAGTTCTTC; cdr3_length: 16; v_call: TRBV5-1; clone_size: many; j_call: TRBJ2-1; d_call: TRBD1
cdr3_aa: CASTGQGVETQYF; cdr3_nt: TGTGCCAGCACGGGACAGGGGGTAGAGACCCAGTACTTC; cdr3_length: 13; v_call: TRBV6-6; clone_size: many; j_call: TRBJ2-5; d_call: TRBD1
cdr3_aa: CASSPGTAPGNTIYF; cdr3_nt: TGTGCCAGCAGCCCCGGGACAGCCCCTGGAAACACCATATATTTT; cdr3_length: 15; v_call: TRBV5-4; clone_size: many; j_call: TRBJ1-3; d_call: TRBD1
cdr3_aa: CASSLDFGPAGELFF; cdr3_nt: TGTGCCAGCAGCTTAGATTTCGGTCCGGCTGGGGAGCTGTTTTTT; cdr3_length: 15; v_call: TRBV11-2; clone_size: many; j_call: TRBJ2-2; d_call: -
cdr3_aa: CAVRGSSDTQYF; cdr3_nt: TGTGCCGTCCGCGGGAGTTCAGATACGCAGTATTTT; cdr3_length: 12; v_call: TRBV28; clone_size: many; j_call: TRBJ2-3; d_call: TRBD2
cdr3_aa: CSGGRGGYEQFF; cdr3_nt: TGCAGCGGGGGGAGGGGGGGGTATGAGCAGTTCTTC; cdr3_length: 12; v_call: TRBV29-1; clone_size: many; j_call: TRBJ2-1; d_call: -
cdr3_aa: CASSEHIPPYEQYF; cdr3_nt: TGCGCCAGCAGTGAGCACATACCTCCCTACGAGCAGTACTTC; cdr3_length: 14; v_call: TRBV10-1; clone_size: many; j_call: TRBJ2-7; d_call: -
cdr3_aa: CASSMTSGGPRSTDTQYF; cdr3_nt: TGTGCCAGTAGTATGACCTCGGGAGGCCCGAGATCCACAGATACGCAGTATTTT; cdr3_length: 18; v_call: TRBV19; clone_size: many; j_call: TRBJ2-3; d_call: TRBD2
cdr3_aa: CSARGERADTQYF; cdr3_nt: TGCAGTGCTAGAGGCGAGAGGGCGGATACGCAGTATTTT; cdr3_length: 13; v_call: TRBV20-1; clone_size: many; j_call: TRBJ2-3; d_call: -
cdr3_aa: CASSPGTLKAFF; cdr3_nt: TGTGCCAGCAGTCCCGGGACACTGAAAGCTTTCTTT; cdr3_length: 12; v_call: TRBV12-3/TRBV12-4; clone_size: many; j_call: TRBJ1-1; d_call: -
cdr3_aa: CASSLRERNTEAFF; cdr3_nt: TGTGCCAGCAGCTTAAGGGAACGCAACACTGAAGCTTTCTTT; cdr3_length: 14; v_call: TRBV7-9; clone_size: many; j_call: TRBJ1-1; d_call: -
cdr3_aa: CASSYSQGGEQFF; cdr3_nt: TGTGCCAGCAGTTACTCACAGGGTGGTGAGCAGTTCTTC; cdr3_length: 13; v_call: TRBV6-5; clone_size: many; j_call: TRBJ2-1; d_call: -
cdr3_aa: CASSLAGLAGVNTGELFF; cdr3_nt: TGTGCCAGCAGTTTAGCCGGACTAGCGGGAGTGAACACCGGGGAGCTGTTTTTT; cdr3_length: 18; v_call: TRBV12-3/TRBV12-4; clone_size: many; j_call: TRBJ2-2; d_call: TRBD2
cdr3_aa: CASRAGPRTDAGANVLTF; cdr3_nt: TGTGCCAGCAGGGCAGGCCCTAGAACAGACGCCGGGGCCAACGTCCTGACTTTC; cdr3_length: 18; v_call: TRBV6-2/TRBV6-3; clone_size: many; j_call: TRBJ2-6; d_call: -
cdr3_aa: CASSLTGGSDSPLHF; cdr3_nt: TGTGCCAGCAGTTTGACAGGGGGCAGCGATTCACCCCTCCACTTT; cdr3_length: 15; v_call: TRBV28; clone_size: many; j_call: TRBJ1-6; d_call: TRBD1
cdr3_aa: CASSWGGDTSYEQYF; cdr3_nt: TGTGCCAGTAGTTGGGGAGGGGACACCTCCTACGAGCAGTACTTC; cdr3_length: 15; v_call: TRBV19; clone_size: -; j_call: TRBJ2-7; d_call: -
cdr3_aa: CASSPDRAGETQYF; cdr3_nt: TGCGCCAGCAGCCCCGACAGGGCGGGGGAGACCCAGTACTTC; cdr3_length: 14; v_call: TRBV5-1; clone_size: many; j_call: TRBJ2-5; d_call: -
cdr3_aa: CASSLPRGDPPGTEAFF; cdr3_nt: TGTGCCAGCAGCCTGCCCCGGGGCGATCCCCCGGGGACTGAAGCTTTCTTT; cdr3_length: 17; v_call: TRBV9; clone_size: many; j_call: TRBJ1-1; d_call: -
cdr3_aa: CAISGQGMRETQYF; cdr3_nt: TGTGCCATCAGTGGTCAGGGGATGCGAGAGACCCAGTACTTC; cdr3_length: 14; v_call: TRBV10-3; clone_size: many; j_call: TRBJ2-5; d_call: -
cdr3_aa: CASGHNEQFF; cdr3_nt: TGTGCCAGCGGACACAATGAGCAGTTCTTC; cdr3_length: 10; v_call: TRBV28; clone_size: many; j_call: TRBJ2-1; d_call: -
cdr3_aa: CASSFTGNDNEQFF; cdr3_nt: TGCGCCAGCAGCTTTACAGGGAATGACAATGAGCAGTTCTTC; cdr3_length: 14; v_call: TRBV5-1; clone_size: many; j_call: TRBJ2-1; d_call: -